This T cell receptor beta chain was identified in a study of blood T cell repertoires in COVID-19. Study background: Donors in the United States, Italy and Spain gave samples during acute or convalescent COVID-19. Sources were T cells, B-cell-depleted T cells, or PBMCs; the material itself was cDNA or gDNA.

This CDR3 is 15 amino acids long. J gave up 4 bases and V 2 bases, and 6 bases lay outside the gene matches. Germline V gives CDR1 SGHVS, CDR2 FQNEAQ. Original methodology: Amplification of reference gene primers was used by the study to estimate nucleated cell counts. Produced via immunoSEQ multiplex PCR; TCRdb's table is partial and in-frame only. D and trimming come from the DNA, and the V and J calls and clone size come from that table. The data hold 80,000 to 95,000 clones, with over 80% observed a single time. J is TRBJ2-5 and V is TRBV7-8; the match to TRBD1 covers 8 bases. This sequence originates from a woman aged 80 or older with active or convalescent COVID-19. Sequences were obtained from peripheral blood. The CDR3 region is CASSLQAGGGETQYF. DNA of the CDR3: TGTGCCAGCAGCTTACAGGCAGGGGGCGGAGAGACCCAGTACTTC.